What follows are 19 T cell receptor beta chains derived from one specimen sequenced in a study of blood T cells in healthy people across ages. Primed by a sample-barcoded 5' primer and a J-beta primer mix, a second PCR proceeded for about 6 to 12 cycles. TCRdb reprocessed the 5' RACE reads with MiXCR, giving one entry per CDR3 protein. The data show approximately 880,000 distinct CDR3 sequences, 45% to 50% seen once. The sample consisted of blood. The origin of the receptors is a man between 25 and 39 years old in good health.

This clonotype was detected only once. The chain carries TRBV20-1 and TRBJ1-4; 7 bases line up with TRBD1. Germline V gene lookup returns CDR1 DFQATT and CDR2 SNEGSKA (reference sequence). J gave up 7 bases and V 6 bases, and 8 bases lay outside the gene matches. CDR3 length: 13 amino acids. CDR3 sequence: CSADRVGSEKLFF. The DNA of the CDR3 is TGCAGTGCCGACAGGGTGGGAAGTGAAAAACTGTTTTTT.

J is TRBJ2-5 and V is TRBV5-1; the match to TRBD2 covers 9 bases. Per germline, CDR1 SGHRS and CDR2 YFSETQ. V dropped 2 bases and J dropped 5; count of bases not matched to a gene: 13. The CDR3 extends over 17 amino acids. The CDR3 reads CASSLSPTYSGGETQYF. CDR3 nucleotide sequence: TGCGCCAGCAGCTTATCCCCCACCTATAGCGGGGGCGAGACCCAGTACTTC. The full variable domain, rest sourced from reference TRBV5-1 and TRBJ2-5, is KAGVTQTPRYLIKTRGQQVTLSCSPISGHRSVSWYQQTPGQGLQFLFEYFSETQRNKGNFPGRFSGRQFSNSRSEMNVSTLELGDSALYLCASSLSPTYSGGETQYFGPGTRLLVL.

In this sample, this clonotype turned up a few times. The J gene is TRBJ2-4, the V gene TRBV20-1, with D possibly being TRBD1 (7 bases). The CDR3 totals 15 residues. Trimming removed 5 bases at V and 3 bases at J, with 17 bases between. Per the germline V gene, CDR1 is DFQATT and CDR2 is SNEGSKA (reference sequence). CDR3 sequence: CSAGLRRGHKNIQYF. The CDR3 nucleotides are TGCAGTGCTGGCCTCAGGAGGGGGCACAAAAACATTCAGTACTTC.

This chain connects TRBV6-6 to TRBJ2-3, with D perhaps matching TRBD2 (6 bases). Deletions cut 5 bases from V and 1 base from J, with 13 bases between. This CDR3 is 15 amino acids long. Germline CDR1 and CDR2: MNHNY and SVGAGI (reference sequence). The CDR3 nucleotides are TGTGCCAGCAGTCCGGGACTTTTAGGCACAGATACGCAGTATTTT. Amino acids: CASSPGLLGTDTQYF.

This chain joins TRBV20-1 and TRBJ1-4; D remains unclear. V dropped 7 bases and J dropped 0 bases, with 18 bases sitting between them. The CDR3 spans 16 residues. Germline V gene lookup returns CDR1 DFQATT and CDR2 SNEGSKA (reference sequence). The CDR3 nucleotides read TGCAGTGTTGACCCCCGTTCAACGCCAACTAATGAAAAACTGTTTTTT. Amino acids: CSVDPRSTPTNEKLFF.

This clonotype turned up a few times. The V gene is TRBV27, the J gene TRBJ2-7, with a tentative D call TRBD1 (7 bases). Trimming pared 4 bases from V and 2 bases from J, leaving 12 bases between. The CDR3 has 14 residues. Germline-derived CDR1 and CDR2 are MNHEY and SMNVEV (reference sequence). CDR3: CASSYAGTAYEQYF. For the CDR3, the DNA is TGTGCCAGCAGTTACGCGGGGACAGCCTACGAGCAGTACTTC.

A note on this clonotype: Possible read error: a much larger clone is one base away. The CDR3 coding sequence is TGCAGTGCTAGAGATCGGACCTACGAGCAGTACTTC. Translating gives CSARDRTYEQYF. This chain connects TRBV20-1 to TRBJ2-7; D is undetermined. The germline V and J ends were trimmed by 0 bases and 2 bases, with 5 bases remaining between them. Germline V gene sequence: CDR1 DFQATT, CDR2 SNEGSKA (reference sequence). The CDR3 contains 12 residues.

J is TRBJ1-2 and V is TRBV20-1; D call uncertain. The CDR3 length is 14 residues. Germline V gene sequence: CDR1 DFQATT, CDR2 SNEGSKA (reference sequence). Trimming removed 0 bases at V and 3 bases at J, with 11 bases between. CDR3 in amino acids: CSARDLRSYYGYTF. CDR3 DNA sequence: TGCAGTGCTAGAGATCTCAGGAGCTACTATGGCTACACCTTC.

This clonotype was seen only a few times. The J gene is TRBJ2-5, the V gene TRBV6-2 or TRBV6-3; a weak D match, TRBD2 (5 bases). The CDR3 is 13 amino acids. The germline gives CDR1 MNHEY, CDR2 SVGEGT. With 4 bases removed from V and 7 bases from J, the gap between germline ends came to 13 bases. The CDR3 DNA reads as TGTGCCAGCAGTTTACTAGAGTCCGCGACCCAGTACTTC. As protein: CASSLLESATQYF.

This clonotype was detected only once. The V gene is TRBV4-3, the J gene TRBJ2-1; no firm D call. This CDR3 region has 16 residues. Between the trimmed V and J ends, which lost 0 bases and 2 bases, there was a span of 11 bases. The germline V gene encodes CDR1 LGHNA and CDR2 YSLEER. This CDR3 is CASSQDRTDPYNEQFF. The CDR3 nucleotides read TGCGCCAGCAGCCAAGATAGGACCGACCCCTACAATGAGCAGTTCTTC.

This clonotype was counted only a few times. The rearrangement links TRBV10-3 to TRBJ2-3, with 9 bases matching TRBD2. CDR3 length: 14 amino acids. V dropped 8 bases and J dropped 2; count of bases not matched to a gene: 5. Germline CDR1 ENHRY, CDR2 SYGVKD. The CDR3 loop reads CAIQRGVDTDTQYF. In DNA form, the CDR3 reads TGTGCCATCCAGCGGGGGGTAGACACAGATACGCAGTATTTT.

Ten or more counts support this clonotype. V usage is TRBV10-3 and J usage is TRBJ2-3, with TRBD1 identical over 8 bases. The CDR3 consists of 14 residues. The germline gives CDR1 ENHRY, CDR2 SYGVKD. The ends lost 6 bases at V and 1 base at J; junction bases unmatched: 3. In nucleotides, the CDR3 is TGTGCCATCAGGCAGGGGGCTGGCACAGATACGCAGTATTTT. Amino acid sequence: CAIRQGAGTDTQYF.

The chain recombines TRBV28 with TRBJ2-1; D not certain. V gave up 7 bases and J gave up 2 bases, with 9 bases separating them. The CDR3 sequence is 13 residues long. Germline CDR1 is MDHEN and CDR2 is SYDVKM. The DNA of the CDR3 is TGTGCCAGCATGAGACGAACCTACAATGAGCAGTTCTTC. Translated, it gives CASMRRTYNEQFF. Variable domain in full (rest from reference TRBV28 and TRBJ2-1): DVKVTQSSRYLVKRTGEKVFLECVQDMDHENMFWYRQDPGLGLRLIYFSYDVKMKEKGDIPEGYSVSREKKERFSLILESASTNQTSMYLCASMRRTYNEQFFGPGTRLTVL.

V and J are TRBV10-3 and TRBJ1-1; no firm D call. V dropped 7 bases and J dropped 4 bases, with 13 bases sitting between them. The CDR3 has 13 amino acids. From germline, CDR1 is ENHRY and CDR2 SYGVKD. As DNA, the CDR3 is TGTGCCATCATCCCCCCTGGAGGCACTGAAGCTTTCTTT. Translation gives CAIIPPGGTEAFF.

The chain has TRBV10-1 and TRBJ2-3; 12 bases map to TRBD2. The CDR3 consists of 17 residues. Germline V gene lookup returns CDR1 WNHNN and CDR2 SYGVQD (reference sequence). Trimming removed 5 bases from V and 6 bases from J; junction bases left unmatched: 12. CDR3 sequence reads: CASSSSGGATVSDTQYF. DNA of the CDR3: TGCGCCAGCAGTTCTAGCGGGGGGGCGACAGTATCGGATACGCAGTATTTT.

This sequence joins TRBV3-1 and TRBJ1-2; TRBD1 might be the D (5 bases). The CDR3 length is 15 residues. Germline loops: CDR1 LGHDT, CDR2 YNNKEL (reference sequence). The ends were cut back, 0 bases at V and 6 bases at J, with 14 bases in the middle. Here the CDR3 reads CASSQEGEGADGYTF. The CDR3 nucleotides are TGTGCCAGCAGCCAAGAGGGAGAAGGGGCGGATGGCTACACCTTC.

The V call is TRBV18, the J call TRBJ2-7; 8 bases line up with TRBD1. V was pared by 7 bases and J by 4 bases, with 6 bases of the junction left unmatched. The CDR3 loop spans 13 amino acids. Germline V gene lookup returns CDR1 KGHSH and CDR2 LQKENI. The CDR3 protein is CASLRQGSYEQYF. The DNA for the CDR3 is TGTGCCAGCTTACGACAGGGGTCTTACGAGCAGTACTTC.

This clonotype was detected only once. This chain uses TRBV29-1 with TRBJ1-4; no reliable D call. The V end lost 2 bases, the J end lost 5 bases, and 9 bases lay between the germline ends. Germline CDR1 is SQVTM and CDR2 is ANQGSEA. This CDR3 spans 13 amino acids. DNA for the CDR3: TGCAGCGTTGAAATGGGTACGAATGAAAAACTGTTTTTT. Protein product: CSVEMGTNEKLFF.

The rearrangement joins TRBV29-1 to TRBJ2-1, with no clear D. The CDR3 is made up of 14 amino acids. Looked up from germline, CDR1 is SQVTM and CDR2 is ANQGSEA. CDR3 sequence (DNA): TGCAACTCCTCTCGGGCGAGCTCCTACAATGAGCAGTTCTTC. This translates into CNSSRASSYNEQFF.